This entry lists 5 T cell receptor beta chains sequenced from one sample in a study of blood T cell repertoires in COVID-19. Measured with immunoSEQ multiplex PCR; TCRdb has only the in-frame clones, and not every one. The table lists 350,000 to 450,000 clones, 80% to 90% of them singletons. The sequenced sample consisted of PBMCs or T cells enriched from blood (not recorded which). The receptor set was obtained from a man under 40 who had recovered from COVID-19.

This chain connects TRBV19 to TRBJ2-1, with D perhaps TRBD2 (6 bases). The germline V and J ends were trimmed by 5 bases and 6 bases, with 20 bases remaining between them. Per the germline V gene, CDR1 is LNHDA and CDR2 is SQIVND (reference sequence). The CDR3 spans 16 residues. The CDR3 nucleotides read TGTGCCAGTAGTTCCCCCCGCGGCGGGACCGGCAATGAGCAGTTCTTC. This translates into CASSSPRGGTGNEQFF.

The V and J genes are TRBV25-1 and TRBJ1-2, with D perhaps matching TRBD1 (5 bases). The CDR3 runs 12 residues. V lost 11 bases, J lost 3 bases, and 13 bases lay in between. Per the germline V gene, CDR1 is MGHDK and CDR2 is SYGVNS. The CDR3, as DNA: TGTGCCTCCAGGGCCCTAGACTATGGCTACACCTTC. Protein product: CASRALDYGYTF.

The chain combines TRBV2 with TRBJ2-3, with TRBD1 identical over 8 bases. The germline V gene encodes CDR1 SNHLY and CDR2 FYNNEI. The CDR3 is 15 residues long. J was trimmed by 8 bases and V by 2 bases; bases with no gene match: 9. CDR3 in DNA: TGTGCCAGCAGTGAAATGACAGGGGAATTAGGTACGCAGTATTTT. It yields the protein CASSEMTGELGTQYF.

CDR3 sequence: CASSLSPGSSGRANNEQFF. The CDR3 coding sequence is TGCGCCAGCAGCTTGTCACCAGGGTCTAGCGGGAGGGCGAACAATGAGCAGTTCTTC. V gene TRBV5-1 combines with J gene TRBJ2-1, with 12 nucleotides matching TRBD2. J was trimmed by 5 bases and V by 1 base; bases with no gene match: 13. Germline V gene data show CDR1 as SGHRS and CDR2 as YFSETQ. The length of the CDR3 is 19 residues.

This rearrangement joins TRBV6-5 to TRBJ1-1, with a possible D match to TRBD1 (5 bases). Between the trimmed V and J ends, which lost 4 bases and 6 bases, there was a span of 21 bases. The germline V gene encodes CDR1 MNHEY and CDR2 SVGAGI. The CDR3 has 16 residues. The CDR3 region is CASSFPGRSGRPEAFF. CDR3 DNA sequence: TGTGCCAGCAGTTTCCCGGGACGGTCGGGGAGGCCTGAAGCTTTCTTT.